This T cell receptor (beta chain) is drawn from a study of blood T cell repertoires in COVID-19 (TCRdb year 2020). In the study overall: The collaborator samples originated in the United States, Italy and Spain and spanned the acute and convalescent phases of COVID-19. The material from the prospective study consisted of cDNA or gDNA derived from T cells, B-cell-depleted T cells, or PBMCs. The dataset comprised deeply sampled blood TCRbeta repertoires from subjects exposed to, actively infected with, or recovered from COVID-19. The repertoires were made available in a free public database intended to serve as a resource for research on the immune response to SARS-CoV-2. Samples were obtained from the ongoing ImmuneRACE study (first 160 participants) and from 1,254 subjects provided by 6 global collaborators. Sample metadata almost always included a de-identified subject ID, COVID-19 status, age in years and sex. Where HLA class I and class II types were available, the types were taken from metadata supplied by the sample provider, not from assay-based typing. Results the study describes overall, beyond this receptor: The quantity of clinical and demographic metadata differed by source and by participant and was supplied without curation.

TCRbeta CDR3 regions were amplified from genomic DNA using the immunoSEQ Assay, a bias-controlled multiplex PCR. Turning to the authors' computational methods: Nucleated cell counts per sample were estimated from amplification of reference gene primers within the assay. To quantify the absolute abundance of each unique TCRbeta CDR3 rearrangement, sequence reads were collapsed and filtered. For each sample, productive Simpson clonality was calculated as the square root of Simpson's diversity index over productive rearrangements. In its TCRdb copy, this immuneACCESS table keeps in-frame sequences only and misses some clones. Where compared with another copy, unresolved V genes explain less than half of these, and the others have no known cause. V, J and clone size reflect that table, while D and trimming were determined from the DNA. This sample gives a few hundred thousand clones in total; roughly 87% of them show up just once. Of the sample, 1% is held by the ten largest clones.

Participants in the prospective study were aged about 18 to 95 years, lived in 24 United States geographic areas, and enrolled through a virtual design. Cohort assignment in the prospective study relied on participant-reported clinical history from a screening survey and a study questionnaire. Recovered participants in ImmuneRACE Cohort 3 were defined as having two consecutive negative NP/OP PCR tests, clearance from a healthcare professional, or resolution of symptoms. Each participant in the prospective study had whole blood, serum and a nasopharyngeal or oropharyngeal swab collected by mobile phlebotomists. Participants in the prospective study had the option to provide additional blood draws and questionnaires over an approximately two-month period. Before DNA extraction, blood samples from the prospective study were shipped at room temperature or frozen. The CDR3 sequence holds 14 residues, the cysteine and phenylalanine included. The kept DNA is CDR3 alone, 42 bases in frame from the first base. V drops 2 bases and J drops 6 bases, leaving 13 bases in between. The germline V gene yields WSHSY for CDR1 and SAAADI for CDR2.

Note on this clone: Its antigen target is currently unknown. No qualities accompany the bases; no much larger clone lies one base away.

This TCR was recovered from a woman in her thirties who had recovered from COVID-19. The chain employs TRBV10-2 and TRBJ1-2; the D gene remains uncertain. The material sequenced was PBMCs or T cells enriched from blood (not recorded which). The CDR3 region: CASSEGEGVNGYTF. The DNA is TGCGCCAGCAGTGAGGGGGAGGGAGTTAATGGCTACACCTTC.